This T cell receptor beta chain was captured by sequencing in a study of Ad26.COV2.S vaccination and SARS-CoV-2 variants. Study-level results: Researchers cautioned that TCR breadth and depth analyses may have underestimated total T cell responses. It was vaccine recipients, not placebo recipients, who had the higher spike-specific TCR breadth. Substantial post-vaccination breadth of spike-specific CD8+ and CD4+ T cell responses was reported.

Regarding treatment: 19 received Ad26.COV2.S at low or high dose, single or two shots; about 5 received placebo; per-sample allocation not given. Sample collection was performed on day 63 after the first vaccine or placebo injection. This clone is a singleton in its sample. Its antigen is undetermined. Deletions cut 0 bases from V and 4 bases from J, with 7 bases between. From germline, CDR1 is GTSNPN and CDR2 SVGIG (reference sequence). The CDR3 totals 12 residues. TCRdb's copy holds only in-frame clones and misses some; the assay was immunoSEQ multiplex PCR. Among 380,000 or so clones, around 89% were seen once, and the ten largest hold approximately 5%.

The sequence was collected from a person aged 18-60 years who received the Ad26.COV2.S COVID-19 vaccine or a placebo. The genes are TRBV30 and TRBJ2-7; D gene uncertain. The starting material was peripheral blood, obtained in a trial of Ad26.COV2.S vaccine versus placebo. Written as DNA, the CDR3 is TGTGCCTGGAGTGTGGAAGGTTACGAGCAGTACTTC. Its translation is CAWSVEGYEQYF.